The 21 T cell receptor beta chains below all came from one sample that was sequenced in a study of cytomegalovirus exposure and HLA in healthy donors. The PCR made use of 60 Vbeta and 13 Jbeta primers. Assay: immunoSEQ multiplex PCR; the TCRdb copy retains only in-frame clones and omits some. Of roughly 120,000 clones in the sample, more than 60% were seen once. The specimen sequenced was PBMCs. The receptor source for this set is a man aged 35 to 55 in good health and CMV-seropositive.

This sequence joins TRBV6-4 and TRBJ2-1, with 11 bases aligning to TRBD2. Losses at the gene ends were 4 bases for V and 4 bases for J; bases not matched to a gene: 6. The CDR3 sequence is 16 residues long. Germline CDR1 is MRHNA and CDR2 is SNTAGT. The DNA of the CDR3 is TGTGCCAGCAGTGTGGCCGGGACTAGCGGTTACAATGAGCAGTTCTTC. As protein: CASSVAGTSGYNEQFF.

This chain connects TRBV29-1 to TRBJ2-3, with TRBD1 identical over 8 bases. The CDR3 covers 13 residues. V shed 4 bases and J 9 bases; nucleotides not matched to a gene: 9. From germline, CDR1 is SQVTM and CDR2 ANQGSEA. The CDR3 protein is CSVGGQGVSTQYF. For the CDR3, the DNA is TGCAGCGTTGGCGGACAGGGAGTGTCAACGCAGTATTTT.

The CDR3 region is CASSQGTASGEAFF. In nucleotides, the CDR3 is TGTGCCAGCAGCCAAGGGACAGCCTCGGGTGAAGCTTTCTTT. V and J are TRBV14 and TRBJ1-1; TRBD1 might be the D (6 bases). CDR3 size: 14 residues. Germline V CDR1 and CDR2: SGHDN, FVKESK. V lost 1 base and J lost 7, with 13 bases in between.

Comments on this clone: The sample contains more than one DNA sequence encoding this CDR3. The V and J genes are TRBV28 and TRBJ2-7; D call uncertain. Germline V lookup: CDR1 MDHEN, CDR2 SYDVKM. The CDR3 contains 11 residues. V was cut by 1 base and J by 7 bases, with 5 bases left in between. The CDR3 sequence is CASSLSREQYF. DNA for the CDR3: TGTGCCAGCAGTTTATCCAGGGAGCAGTACTTC.

The CDR3 nucleotides read TGTGCCAGTAGTATAGGCGCTAGCACAGATACGCAGTATTTT. Translation: CASSIGASTDTQYF. The chain recombines TRBV19 with TRBJ2-3, with D unresolved. In germline, CDR1 is LNHDA, CDR2 SQIVND (reference sequence). The CDR3 sequence is 14 residues long. Deletions cut 1 base from V and 0 bases from J, with 5 bases between. Supplemented by reference TRBV19 and TRBJ2-3, the full variable domain reads DGGITQSPKYLFRKEGQNVTLSCEQNLNHDAMYWYRQDPGQGLRLIYYSQIVNDFQKGDIAEGYSVSREKKESFPLTVTSAQKNPTAFYLCASSIGASTDTQYFGPGTRLTVL.

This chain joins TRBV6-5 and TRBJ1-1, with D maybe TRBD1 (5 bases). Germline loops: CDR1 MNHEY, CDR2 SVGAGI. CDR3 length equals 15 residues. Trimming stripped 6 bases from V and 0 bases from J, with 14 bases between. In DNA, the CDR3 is TGTGCCAGCAGGATGGGGGGTTTTATGAACACTGAAGCTTTCTTT. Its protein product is CASRMGGFMNTEAFF.

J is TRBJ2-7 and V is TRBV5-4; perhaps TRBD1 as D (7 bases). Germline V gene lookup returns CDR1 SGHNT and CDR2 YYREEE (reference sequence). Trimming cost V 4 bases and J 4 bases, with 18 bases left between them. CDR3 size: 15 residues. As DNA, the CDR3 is TGTGCCAGCAGCCAGGGGGGTGCAGGGGGGTACGAGCAGTACTTC. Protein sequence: CASSQGGAGGYEQYF.

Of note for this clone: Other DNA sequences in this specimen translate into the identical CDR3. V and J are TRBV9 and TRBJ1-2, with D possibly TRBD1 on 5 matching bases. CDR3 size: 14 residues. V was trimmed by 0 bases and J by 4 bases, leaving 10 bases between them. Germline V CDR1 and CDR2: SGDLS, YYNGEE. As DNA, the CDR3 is TGTGCCAGCAGCGTAGGGCAGGGAAGCTATGGCTACACCTTC. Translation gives CASSVGQGSYGYTF. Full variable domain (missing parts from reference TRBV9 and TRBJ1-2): DSGVTQTPKHLITATGQRVTLRCSPRSGDLSVYWYQQSLDQGLQFLIQYYNGEERAKGNILERFSAQQFPDLHSELNLSSLELGDSALYFCASSVGQGSYGYTFGSGTRLTVV.

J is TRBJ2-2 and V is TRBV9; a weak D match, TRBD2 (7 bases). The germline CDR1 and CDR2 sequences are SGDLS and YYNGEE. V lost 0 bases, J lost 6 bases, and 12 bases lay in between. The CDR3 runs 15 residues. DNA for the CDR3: TGTGCCAGCAGCGTAGTGGGGGGGCTAGCCGGGGAGCTGTTTTTT. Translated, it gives CASSVVGGLAGELFF.

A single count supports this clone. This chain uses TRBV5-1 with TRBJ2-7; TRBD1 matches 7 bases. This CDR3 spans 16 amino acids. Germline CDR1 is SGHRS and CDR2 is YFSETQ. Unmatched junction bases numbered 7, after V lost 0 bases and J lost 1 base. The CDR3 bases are TGCGCCAGCAGCTTGGGAACAGGGGTTGGTTCCTACGAGCAGTACTTC. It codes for CASSLGTGVGSYEQYF.

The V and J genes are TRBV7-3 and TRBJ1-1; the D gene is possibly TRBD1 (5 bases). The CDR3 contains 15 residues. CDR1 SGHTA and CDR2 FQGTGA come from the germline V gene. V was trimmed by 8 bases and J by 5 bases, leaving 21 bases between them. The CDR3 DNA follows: TGTGCCAGCCGAGCGCGGGGGGTGGAAGGTACTGAAGCTTTCTTT. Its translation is CASRARGVEGTEAFF. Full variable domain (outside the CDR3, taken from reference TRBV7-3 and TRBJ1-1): GAGVSQTPSNKVTEKGKYVELRCDPISGHTALYWYRQSLGQGPEFLIYFQGTGAADDSGLPNDRFFAVRPEGSVSTLKIQRTERGDSAVYLCASRARGVEGTEAFFGQGTRLTVV.

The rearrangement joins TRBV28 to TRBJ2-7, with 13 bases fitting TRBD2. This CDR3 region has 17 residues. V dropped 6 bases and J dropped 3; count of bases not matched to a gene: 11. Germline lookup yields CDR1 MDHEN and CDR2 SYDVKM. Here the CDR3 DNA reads TGTGCCAGCAGGACTCAGCTCGGACTAGCGGGAGTCTACGAGCAGTACTTC. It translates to CASRTQLGLAGVYEQYF.

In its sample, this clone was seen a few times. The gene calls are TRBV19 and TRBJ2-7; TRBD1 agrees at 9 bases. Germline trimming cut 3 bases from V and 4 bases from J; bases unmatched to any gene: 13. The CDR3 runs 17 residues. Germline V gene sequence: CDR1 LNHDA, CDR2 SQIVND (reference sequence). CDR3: CASSMTPTGTGIYEQYF. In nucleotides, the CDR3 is TGTGCCAGTAGTATGACCCCAACCGGGACAGGGATATACGAGCAGTACTTC.

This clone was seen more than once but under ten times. DNA of the CDR3: TGTGCCAGCAGCGGGTATAGCGGGGGGGTCCCGGGGGAGACCCAGTACTTC. Translating it yields CASSGYSGGVPGETQYF. This chain links TRBV9 with TRBJ2-5; 11 bases align to TRBD2. This CDR3 has 17 residues. CDR1 is SGDLS, CDR2 YYNGEE, per germline. After removal of 3 bases from V and 5 bases from J, the junction contained 12 bases not matched to a gene.

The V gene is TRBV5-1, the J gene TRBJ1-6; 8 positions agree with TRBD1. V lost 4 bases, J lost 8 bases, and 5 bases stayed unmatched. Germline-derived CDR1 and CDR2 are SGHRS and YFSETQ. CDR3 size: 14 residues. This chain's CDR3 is CASSPDRVDSPLHF. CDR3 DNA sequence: TGCGCCAGCAGCCCGGACAGGGTGGATTCACCCCTCCACTTT.

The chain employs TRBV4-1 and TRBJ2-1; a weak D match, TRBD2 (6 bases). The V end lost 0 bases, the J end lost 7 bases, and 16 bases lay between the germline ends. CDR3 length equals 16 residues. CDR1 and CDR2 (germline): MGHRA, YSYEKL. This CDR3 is CASSQDHPGVRNEQFF. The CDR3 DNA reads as TGCGCCAGCAGCCAAGATCACCCGGGGGTGAGGAATGAGCAGTTCTTC.

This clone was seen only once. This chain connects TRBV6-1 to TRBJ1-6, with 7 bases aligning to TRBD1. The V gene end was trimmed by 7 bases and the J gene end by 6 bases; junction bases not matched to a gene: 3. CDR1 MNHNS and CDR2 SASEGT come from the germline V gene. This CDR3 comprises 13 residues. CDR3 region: CASTGQPNSPLHF. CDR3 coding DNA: TGTGCCAGCACGGGACAGCCTAATTCACCCCTCCACTTT.

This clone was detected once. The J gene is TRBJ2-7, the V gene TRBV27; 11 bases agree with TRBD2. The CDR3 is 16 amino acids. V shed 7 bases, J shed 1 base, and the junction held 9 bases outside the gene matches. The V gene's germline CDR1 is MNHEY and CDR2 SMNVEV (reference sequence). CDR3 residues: CASTRGGTSGSYEQYF. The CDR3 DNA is TGTGCCAGCACCAGGGGGGGGACTAGCGGATCCTACGAGCAGTACTTC.

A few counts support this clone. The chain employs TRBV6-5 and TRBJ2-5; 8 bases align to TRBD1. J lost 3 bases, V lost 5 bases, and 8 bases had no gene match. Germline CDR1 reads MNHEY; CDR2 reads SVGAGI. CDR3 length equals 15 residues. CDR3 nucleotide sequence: TGTGCCAGCAGTCACGACAGGGGATGGGAAGAGACCCAGTACTTC. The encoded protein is CASSHDRGWEETQYF.

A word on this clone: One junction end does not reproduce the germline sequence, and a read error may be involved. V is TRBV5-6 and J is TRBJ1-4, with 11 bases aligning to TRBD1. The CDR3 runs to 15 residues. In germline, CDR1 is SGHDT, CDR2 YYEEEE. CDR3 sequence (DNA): TGTGCCGGCAGCATCAACGGACAGGGGGCTGAAAAACTGTTTTTT. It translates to CAGSINGQGAEKLFF.

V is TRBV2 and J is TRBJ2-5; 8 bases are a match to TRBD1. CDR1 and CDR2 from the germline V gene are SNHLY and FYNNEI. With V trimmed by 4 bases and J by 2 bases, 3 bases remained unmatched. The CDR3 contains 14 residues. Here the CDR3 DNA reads TGTGCCAGCAGTGTCCACAGGGGGCAAGAGACCCAGTACTTC. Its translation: CASSVHRGQETQYF.